This T cell receptor beta chain was sequenced during a study of T cell responses to AZD1222 COVID-19 vaccine. Study-level points and caveats: In the spike-specific TCR repertoire, nearly half reportedly target unmutated variant regions. Donors were mostly white British, more females; clonal diversity possibly underestimated.

V dropped 4 bases and J dropped 6 bases, with 7 bases sitting between them. There are 10 residues in the CDR3. Germline CDR1 and CDR2: SQVTM and ANQGSEA. Sequencing used immunoSEQ multiplex PCR; TCRdb keeps in-frame clones, though not all of them. The sample records some 160,000 clones, 80% to 95% being singletons. In regard to this clone: Its antigen is currently unknown.

The chain links TRBV29-1 to TRBJ2-7; D remains ambiguous. The clonotype was recovered from an adult in good health. The input for sequencing was peripheral blood, taken on day 0 of AZD1222 vaccination. This chain's CDR3 is CSVGMGEQYF. The CDR3 region has the DNA TGCAGCGTTGGGATGGGCGAGCAGTACTTC.